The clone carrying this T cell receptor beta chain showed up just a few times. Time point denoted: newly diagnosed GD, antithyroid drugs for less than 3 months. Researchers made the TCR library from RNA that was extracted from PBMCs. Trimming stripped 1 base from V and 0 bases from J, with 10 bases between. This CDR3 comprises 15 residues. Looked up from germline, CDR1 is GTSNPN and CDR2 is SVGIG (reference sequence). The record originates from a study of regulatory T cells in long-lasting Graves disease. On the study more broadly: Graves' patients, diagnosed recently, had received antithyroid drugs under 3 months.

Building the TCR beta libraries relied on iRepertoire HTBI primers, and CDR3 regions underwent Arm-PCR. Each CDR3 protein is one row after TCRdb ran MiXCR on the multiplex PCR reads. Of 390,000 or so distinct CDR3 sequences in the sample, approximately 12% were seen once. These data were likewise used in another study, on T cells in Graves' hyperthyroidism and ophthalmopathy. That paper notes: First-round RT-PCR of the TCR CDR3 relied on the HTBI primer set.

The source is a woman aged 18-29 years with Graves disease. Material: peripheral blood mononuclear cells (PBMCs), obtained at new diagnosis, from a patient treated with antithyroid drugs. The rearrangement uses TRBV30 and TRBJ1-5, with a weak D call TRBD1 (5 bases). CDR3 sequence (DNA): TGTGCCTGGAGTGAAGGAGGACATAGCAATCAGCCCCAGCATTTT. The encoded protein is CAWSEGGHSNQPQHF.